Presented here are 11 T cell receptor beta chains from one specimen sequenced in a study of blood T cells in healthy people across ages. Using a J-beta primer mix together with a sample-barcoded 5' primer, a second PCR was run for about 6 to 11 cycles. TCRdb reanalysed the 5' RACE reads using MiXCR and keeps one entry per CDR3 protein. The data hold about 570,000 distinct CDR3 sequences, with around 27% observed a single time. The same data also went into a second study, on T cells of mothers and their children.

The sample comprised blood. The origin of the receptors is a boy aged 2 to 10 in good health.

This clonotype was picked up one time. The chain couples TRBV7-2 to TRBJ2-5; 7 nucleotides agree with TRBD1. Matching the DNA end better, TRBJ2-1 makes the J call doubtful. Germline CDR1 SGHTA, CDR2 FQGNSA. The CDR3 is 12 residues long. As DNA, the CDR3 is TGTGCCAGCGGTCGACAGGGCAATGAGCAGTTCTTC. It codes for CASGRQGNEQFF.

This clonotype has only a few counts. V and J are TRBV6-2 or TRBV6-3 and TRBJ2-7; the match to TRBD1 covers 8 bases. This CDR3 comprises 14 residues. Germline CDR1 MNHEY, CDR2 SVGEGT. The trim removed 5 bases at V and 5 bases at J, leaving 8 bases unmatched. Written as DNA, the CDR3 is TGTGCCAGCAGTGAGACAGGGGACACGGACGAGCAGTACTTC. This encodes CASSETGDTDEQYF.

The chain joins TRBV29-1 to TRBJ1-1; TRBD1 agrees at 7 bases. V dropped 4 bases and J dropped 6; count of bases not matched to a gene: 8. The germline V gene has CDR1 SQVTM and CDR2 ANQGSEA. This CDR3 has 13 residues. The CDR3 DNA is TGCAGCGTTGGCCTAAGACAGGGCTCTGAAGCTTTCTTT. Translating it yields CSVGLRQGSEAFF.

CDR3: CASSLGQGSAETQYF. CDR3 DNA sequence: TGTGCCAGCAGCTTGGGACAGGGGAGTGCGGAGACCCAGTACTTC. The J gene is TRBJ2-5, the V gene TRBV7-9, with 10 bases fitting TRBD1. The J segment lost 5 bases and the V segment lost 3 bases, leaving 6 bases of the junction unmatched. The germline gives CDR1 SEHNR, CDR2 FQNEAQ (reference sequence). The CDR3 is 15 amino acids. Drawing the rest from reference TRBV7-9 and TRBJ2-5, the complete variable domain is DTGVSQNPRHKITKRGQNVTFRCDPISEHNRLYWYRQTLGQGPEFLTYFQNEAQLEKSRLLSDRFSAERPKGSFSTLEIQRTEQGDSAMYLCASSLGQGSAETQYFGPGTRLLVL.

The chain has TRBV29-1 and TRBJ1-1; the D is unclear. The V end was cut by 4 bases, the J end by 1 base, with 7 bases between. Germline values: CDR1 SQVTM, CDR2 ANQGSEA. The CDR3 spans 12 residues. DNA of the CDR3: TGCAGCGTTGTCACTGAGAACACTGAAGCTTTCTTT. It yields the protein CSVVTENTEAFF.

Only a few counts were recorded for this clonotype. The rearrangement uses TRBV20-1 and TRBJ2-5; 8 bases line up with TRBD2. The trim removed 3 bases at V and 5 bases at J, leaving 8 bases unmatched. This CDR3 has 14 amino acids. Germline V gene data show CDR1 as DFQATT and CDR2 as SNEGSKA (reference sequence). In DNA, the CDR3 is TGCAGTGCTAGCGGGACTAGAGTTTGGGAGACCCAGTACTTC. This sequence encodes CSASGTRVWETQYF.

This clonotype appeared a few times. The germline gene is not matched at one end of the junction; a read error may be the cause. The CDR3 protein is CAGSQEGGRNQPQHF. The DNA for the CDR3 is TGTGCCGGCAGCCAAGAAGGGGGTCGCAATCAGCCCCAGCATTTT. The V and J genes are TRBV3-1 and TRBJ1-5; D perhaps matches TRBD1 (6 bases). CDR1 is LGHDT and CDR2 is YNNKEL in the germline V gene (reference sequence). The CDR3 loop spans 15 amino acids.

This clonotype has at least ten counts. The genes are TRBV7-2 and TRBJ2-1; 9 bases map to TRBD2. CDR3 length: 15 amino acids. CDR1 is SGHTA, CDR2 FQGNSA, per germline. Germline trimming cut 4 bases from V and 2 bases from J; bases unmatched to any gene: 3. The CDR3 DNA is TGTGCCAGCAGCTCTACTAGCGGGCCCTACAATGAGCAGTTCTTC. Translated: CASSSTSGPYNEQFF.

The chain couples TRBV20-1 to TRBJ2-1; 16 nucleotides line up with TRBD2. Germline V gene data show CDR1 as DFQATT and CDR2 as SNEGSKA (reference sequence). The V gene end was trimmed by 3 bases and the J gene end by 0 bases; junction bases not matched to a gene: 2. The CDR3 is 17 amino acids. This CDR3 is CSASGTSGRGSYNEQFF. CDR3 coding DNA: TGCAGTGCTAGCGGGACTAGCGGGAGGGGCTCCTACAATGAGCAGTTCTTC.

This chain links TRBV10-3 with TRBJ1-4; D gene unclear. The CDR3 sequence is 13 residues long. Germline V gene data show CDR1 as ENHRY and CDR2 as SYGVKD. V was trimmed by 4 bases and J by 8 bases, leaving 11 bases between them. The CDR3 region is CAISGDLAEKLFF. The CDR3 coding sequence is TGTGCCATCAGTGGGGATTTAGCGGAAAAACTGTTTTTT.

This clonotype was detected many times. The CDR3: CAMALAGGGTQYF. The CDR3 coding sequence is TGTGCCATGGCACTAGCCGGAGGGGGGACCCAGTACTTC. The rearrangement links TRBV10-3 to TRBJ2-5; perhaps D is TRBD1 or TRBD2 (6 bases each). Trimming pared 9 bases from V and 7 bases from J, leaving 18 bases between. The CDR3 runs 13 residues. Germline-derived CDR1 and CDR2 are ENHRY and SYGVKD.